Presented here are 32 T cell receptor beta chains from one specimen sequenced in a study of post-analysis software for immune sequencing data. Findings and caveats of the study: When patients were compared with controls, roughly five TRBV segments were more frequent, TRBV5-6, TRBV5-1 and TRBV20-1 among them.

cDNA libraries for TCR beta contained unique molecular identifiers. TCRdb reprocessed the PCR reads via MiXCR and lists one record per CDR3 protein. The table lists hundreds of thousands of distinct CDR3 sequences, less than 35% of them singletons. No antigens are known for them. The sequenced sample was blood. All receptors come from a girl under 18 with multiple sclerosis.

This clonotype was seen ten or more times. V is TRBV14 and J is TRBJ2-3; 7 bases align to TRBD1. V gave up 5 bases and J gave up 9 bases; unmatched junction bases: 8. The CDR3 loop spans 13 amino acids. Germline-derived CDR1 and CDR2 are SGHDN and FVKESK. The CDR3 loop is CASSNDRVGTQYF. CDR3 in DNA: TGTGCCAGCAGCAACGACAGGGTCGGGACGCAGTATTTT.

This clonotype was observed a few times. The V call is TRBV4-3, the J call TRBJ1-4; possibly TRBD1 for D (6 bases). V was shortened by 1 base and J by 8 bases, with 20 bases between the two germline ends. Germline loops: CDR1 LGHNA, CDR2 YSLEER. The CDR3 length is 17 residues. The chain's CDR3 is CASSQGGGGTGAEKLFF. For the CDR3, the DNA is TGCGCCAGCAGCCAAGGGGGAGGGGGGACGGGGGCCGAAAAACTGTTTTTT.

V gene TRBV11-2 combines with J gene TRBJ2-5, with 13 bases fitting TRBD2. This CDR3 comprises 15 residues. The V and J ends lost 5 bases and 5 bases, in that order; junction bases with no gene match: 5. From germline, CDR1 is SGHAT and CDR2 FQNNGV. The CDR3 nucleotides read TGTGCCAGCAGCCCCCAACTAGCGGGAGGGGAGACCCAGTACTTC. Encoded protein: CASSPQLAGGETQYF.

This clonotype was observed a handful of times. The chain carries TRBV12-3 or TRBV12-4 and TRBJ1-1, with TRBD1 as a possible D gene (5 bases). This CDR3 has 13 amino acids. V was pared by 6 bases and J by 3 bases, with 11 bases between. CDR3 bases: TGTGCCAGCAGGCGCAGGGATCACACTGAAGCTTTCTTT. It yields the protein CASRRRDHTEAFF.

This clonotype has at least ten counts. V usage is TRBV4-3 and J usage is TRBJ2-6, with a possible D match to TRBD1 (5 bases). V lost 2 bases to trimming and J lost 0 bases, with 14 bases between them. The CDR3 runs 18 residues. Germline V gene data show CDR1 as LGHNA and CDR2 as YSLEER. The CDR3 DNA reads TGCGCCAGCAGCCAATTCACGACAGACACCTCTGGGGCCAACGTCCTGACTTTC. This sequence encodes CASSQFTTDTSGANVLTF.

The chain uses TRBV20-1 and TRBJ2-1, with D possibly being TRBD2 (5 bases). The CDR3 is 17 amino acids. Germline-derived CDR1 and CDR2 are DFQATT and SNEGSKA (reference sequence). V dropped 0 bases and J dropped 0 bases, with 15 bases sitting between them. The CDR3 DNA is TGCAGTGCTAGAGATTCCACGGGGATAAGCTCCTACAATGAGCAGTTCTTC. The encoded protein is CSARDSTGISSYNEQFF.

This clonotype was recorded at least ten times. The chain employs TRBV20-1 and TRBJ2-4; TRBD1 agrees at 7 bases. Trimming at V came to 7 bases and at J to 6 bases, leaving 15 bases not matched to a gene. This CDR3 contains 15 residues. Germline V gene lookup returns CDR1 DFQATT and CDR2 SNEGSKA (reference sequence). The CDR3: CSVSPNRGGRNIQYF. CDR3 DNA sequence: TGCAGTGTTAGCCCGAACAGGGGTGGAAGAAACATTCAGTACTTC.

The V gene is TRBV7-9, the J gene TRBJ2-5; D remains unclear. Germline V gene sequence: CDR1 SEHNR, CDR2 FQNEAQ (reference sequence). The length of the CDR3 is 13 residues. The ends were cut back, 1 base at V and 11 bases at J, with 14 bases in the middle. The CDR3 coding sequence is TGTGCCAGCAGCTTAGGAGGATACAATGAGCAGTACTTC. Translated, it gives CASSLGGYNEQYF.

This chain uses TRBV25-1 with TRBJ2-2; 8 nucleotides agree with TRBD1. The V gene's germline CDR1 is MGHDK and CDR2 SYGVNS. The junction had 6 bases not matched to a gene; V was cut back by 1 base and J by 5 bases. CDR3 length equals 16 residues. CDR3 protein: CASSELRTGTTGELFF. For the CDR3, the DNA is TGTGCCAGCAGTGAATTAAGGACAGGGACGACCGGGGAGCTGTTTTTT.

This clonotype was seen a few times. The gene calls are TRBV29-1 and TRBJ2-3; D is perhaps TRBD2 (6 bases). Germline loops: CDR1 SQVTM, CDR2 ANQGSEA. V was clipped by 0 bases and J by 7 bases, with 11 bases between them. The CDR3 is made up of 13 amino acids. CDR3 residues: CSVEDNRGNTQYF. The CDR3 DNA is TGCAGCGTTGAAGATAACCGGGGGAATACGCAGTATTTT.

This clonotype was seen more than once but under ten times. V gene TRBV20-1 combines with J gene TRBJ2-3; no firm D call. Per germline, CDR1 DFQATT and CDR2 SNEGSKA (reference sequence). V was trimmed by 3 bases and J by 5 bases, leaving 6 bases between them. This CDR3 contains 11 residues. This CDR3 reads CSASPGDTQYF. CDR3 nucleotide sequence: TGCAGTGCTAGCCCGGGAGATACGCAGTATTTT.

This clonotype was seen a handful of times. The chain combines TRBV12-3 or TRBV12-4 with TRBJ2-5; D not resolved. V dropped 5 bases and J dropped 2 bases, with 12 bases sitting between them. The CDR3 contains 14 residues. In DNA, the CDR3 is TGTGCCAGCAGTCCCTCAGTCATACAAGAGACCCAGTACTTC. Residues: CASSPSVIQETQYF.

The chain employs TRBV2 and TRBJ1-1; no clear D gene. This CDR3 is 13 amino acids long. The germline CDR1 and CDR2 sequences are SNHLY and FYNNEI. V was trimmed by 3 bases and J by 6 bases, leaving 11 bases between them. In nucleotides, the CDR3 is TGTGCCAGCAGTGAGGGCGAGACATCTGAAGCTTTCTTT. Residues: CASSEGETSEAFF.

This clonotype was recorded at least ten times. The chain joins TRBV29-1 to TRBJ2-7; either TRBD1 or TRBD2 may fit D (5 bases each). Germline CDR1 is SQVTM and CDR2 is ANQGSEA. The ends were cut back, 4 bases at V and 2 bases at J, with 12 bases in the middle. The CDR3 extends over 13 amino acids. The CDR3: CSVVGGLAYEQYF. The CDR3 nucleotides are TGCAGCGTTGTTGGGGGTTTAGCCTACGAGCAGTACTTC.

A note on this clonotype: The junction departs from the called germline gene at one end, perhaps through a read error. The chain couples TRBV12-3 or TRBV12-4 to TRBJ1-1; D remains unclear. The CDR3 is 14 residues long. In DNA form, the CDR3 reads TGTGCCAACAGTTTAAGTCAGCTGAACACTGAAGCTTTCTTT. Its protein product is CANSLSQLNTEAFF.

About this clonotype itself: A much larger clone differs by one base, so this may be a read error. This chain connects TRBV3-1 to TRBJ1-2, with no clear D. The CDR3 is 14 residues long. Germline V gene data show CDR1 as LGHDT and CDR2 as YNNKEL (reference sequence). The CDR3 protein is CASSQGISNYDYTF. The CDR3 DNA sequence: TGTGCCAGCAGCCAAGGGATATCAAACTATGACTACACCTTC.

This clonotype showed up many times. This rearrangement joins TRBV7-9 to TRBJ2-5; tentatively, D is TRBD1 (5 bases). The V gene lost 5 bases and the J gene lost 4 bases, with 11 bases spanning the gap. CDR3 length: 13 amino acids. Germline values: CDR1 SEHNR, CDR2 FQNEAQ (reference sequence). The CDR3 loop is CASSQGLGETQYF. The CDR3 DNA reads TGTGCCAGCAGCCAGGGCTTGGGAGAGACCCAGTACTTC. The full variable domain, its missing parts supplied by reference TRBV7-9 and TRBJ2-5, is DTGVSQNPRHKITKRGQNVTFRCDPISEHNRLYWYRQTLGQGPEFLTYFQNEAQLEKSRLLSDRFSAERPKGSFSTLEIQRTEQGDSAMYLCASSQGLGETQYFGPGTRLLVL.

This clonotype was picked up a small number of times. V and J are TRBV29-1 and TRBJ2-1; 7 bases are shared with TRBD2. V dropped 3 bases and J dropped 5; count of bases not matched to a gene: 4. CDR1 is SQVTM and CDR2 is ANQGSEA in the germline V gene. This CDR3 spans 13 amino acids. The CDR3 loop is CSVDDGGNNEQFF. For the CDR3, the DNA is TGCAGCGTTGACGACGGGGGGAACAATGAGCAGTTCTTC.

This chain links TRBV20-1 with TRBJ2-3; a possible D gene is TRBD1 (5 bases). Trimming took 1 base from V and 1 from J, leaving 9 bases between them. Germline V gene lookup returns CDR1 DFQATT and CDR2 SNEGSKA (reference sequence). This CDR3 is built from 14 residues. The CDR3: CSARVGDGTDTQYF. The CDR3 coding sequence is TGCAGTGCTAGAGTAGGGGATGGCACAGATACGCAGTATTTT.

This clonotype was found a few times. The V gene is TRBV29-1, the J gene TRBJ2-3; 11 nucleotides match TRBD2. CDR3 size: 16 residues. From germline, CDR1 is SQVTM and CDR2 ANQGSEA. V was pared by 4 bases and J by 1 base, with 7 bases of the junction left unmatched. CDR3 DNA sequence: TGCAGCGTTGCCGGGACTAGCGGCTACCGCACAGATACGCAGTATTTT. This gives the protein CSVAGTSGYRTDTQYF.

The rearrangement links TRBV28 to TRBJ2-7; TRBD2 might be the D (6 bases). This CDR3 comprises 15 residues. Trimming stripped 9 bases from V and 3 bases from J, with 21 bases between. Germline CDR1 reads MDHEN; CDR2 reads SYDVKM. DNA of the CDR3: TGTGCCAGTATAGGGAGAGAGGAGGGGAACTACGAGCAGTACTTC. Translation: CASIGREEGNYEQYF.

The sample holds a few counts of this clonotype. J is TRBJ1-1 and V is TRBV3-1, with D possibly matching TRBD1 (6 bases). With 4 bases removed from V and 5 bases from J, the gap between germline ends came to 17 bases. CDR1 and CDR2 from the germline V gene are LGHDT and YNNKEL (reference sequence). This CDR3 region has 15 residues. The chain's CDR3 is CASSLHRGGGTEAFF. Written as DNA, the CDR3 is TGTGCCAGCAGCCTTCACAGAGGGGGAGGGACTGAAGCTTTCTTT. Filled out from reference TRBV3-1 and TRBJ1-1, the complete variable domain reads DTAVSQTPKYLVTQMGNDKSIKCEQNLGHDTMYWYKQDSKKFLKIMFSYNNKELIINETVPNRFSPKSPDKAHLNLHINSLELGDSAVYFCASSLHRGGGTEAFFGQGTRLTVV.

This clonotype occurred a few times. The chain has TRBV29-1 and TRBJ2-3; possible D gene TRBD1, 6 bases. Trimming stripped 6 bases from V and 2 bases from J, with 18 bases between. CDR3 size: 15 residues. Germline V lookup: CDR1 SQVTM, CDR2 ANQGSEA. The CDR3 region has the DNA TGCAGCGTGGGGGCGACAGGAACATTCACAGATACGCAGTATTTT. Translated, it gives CSVGATGTFTDTQYF.

This clonotype was found many times. This chain uses TRBV27 with TRBJ2-7; D is undetermined. Trimming took 0 bases from V and 3 from J, leaving 6 bases between them. This CDR3 has 13 amino acids. Germline V lookup: CDR1 MNHEY, CDR2 SMNVEV (reference sequence). The CDR3 loop reads CASSLSSVYEQYF. In DNA form, the CDR3 reads TGTGCCAGCAGTTTATCGTCCGTCTACGAGCAGTACTTC.

The rearrangement joins TRBV3-1 to TRBJ1-5, with D maybe TRBD1 (6 bases). CDR1 LGHDT and CDR2 YNNKEL come from the germline V gene (reference sequence). Trimming stripped 1 base from V and 9 bases from J, with 19 bases between. The CDR3 loop spans 16 amino acids. The CDR3 DNA reads as TGTGCCAGCAGCCAAGCGGGGCAGGGGCCTGGTGGGCCCCAGCATTTT. This gives the protein CASSQAGQGPGGPQHF.

This clonotype was seen only a few times. V and J are TRBV7-2 and TRBJ2-1; no firm D call. The CDR3 consists of 14 residues. From germline, CDR1 is SGHTA and CDR2 FQGNSA. Trimming stripped 4 bases from V and 5 bases from J, with 12 bases between. The CDR3 spells CASSSGPGHNEQFF. The CDR3, as DNA: TGTGCCAGCAGCTCCGGACCCGGTCACAATGAGCAGTTCTTC.

The chain combines TRBV6-6 with TRBJ2-6, with D uncertain. Deletions cut 5 bases from V and 2 bases from J, with 16 bases between. This CDR3 has 17 residues. CDR1 and CDR2 from the germline V gene are MNHNY and SVGAGI (reference sequence). The CDR3 region is CASSKLGGATGANVLTF. CDR3 in DNA: TGTGCCAGCAGTAAGTTAGGCGGAGCCACTGGGGCCAACGTCCTGACTTTC.

This clonotype was seen only a few times. This chain links TRBV7-2 with TRBJ2-3; 10 bases line up with TRBD2. CDR3 length: 14 amino acids. Germline assignment: CDR1 SGHTA and CDR2 FQGNSA. Trimming took 4 bases from V and 4 from J; bases not matched to a gene: 2. This CDR3 reads CASSSSGGADTQYF. Here the CDR3 DNA reads TGTGCCAGCAGCTCTAGCGGGGGTGCAGATACGCAGTATTTT.

This sequence joins TRBV7-8 and TRBJ1-6, with D possibly TRBD1 on 5 matching bases. In germline, CDR1 is SGHVS, CDR2 FQNEAQ. Trimming removed 3 bases from V and 4 bases from J, with 7 bases in between. The CDR3 spans 14 residues. CDR3 sequence (DNA): TGTGCCAGCAGCTTGACAGTTTATAATTCACCCCTCCACTTT. Its translation is CASSLTVYNSPLHF.

This clonotype occurred a few times. This chain links TRBV11-2 with TRBJ2-5, with D maybe TRBD2 (5 bases). The end of the DNA is better explained by TRBJ2-7, so the J call may be wrong. This CDR3 has 16 residues. CDR1 and CDR2 from the germline V gene are SGHAT and FQNNGV. CDR3 nucleotides: TGTGCCAGCAGCTTAGGGTCCCAGCGGAAGCTCTACGAGCAGTACTTC. Translated, it gives CASSLGSQRKLYEQYF.

This sequence joins TRBV7-9 and TRBJ1-1, with D perhaps TRBD1 (5 bases). The V gene lost 5 bases and the J gene lost 0 bases, with 10 bases spanning the gap. In germline, CDR1 is SEHNR, CDR2 FQNEAQ (reference sequence). The CDR3 extends over 14 amino acids. CDR3 nucleotide sequence: TGTGCCAGCAGCCGGGGCCGAATGAACACTGAAGCTTTCTTT. It translates to CASSRGRMNTEAFF.

CDR3 in amino acids: CASSYFGTGGEETQYF. CDR3 DNA: TGTGCCAGCAGCTATTTCGGGACAGGGGGGGAAGAGACCCAGTACTTC. The chain joins TRBV9 to TRBJ2-4, with 11 bases matching TRBD1. The DNA matches TRBJ2-5 better at its end, which makes the J call doubtful. The CDR3 runs to 16 residues. The germline CDR1 and CDR2 sequences are SGDLS and YYNGEE.